This section outlines one T cell receptor (beta chain) sequence together with its context. Its antigen is not identified. This sample is part of a study of shared clonotypes between healthy human individuals. The table came from immunoSEQ multiplex PCR; TCRdb's copy has only in-frame clones and leaves some out. Of around 1.6 million clones listed, roughly 98% are singletons. Study-wide findings and caveats: The study's rarefaction showed incomplete sorted-subset sequencing despite large depth.

The clonotype was recovered from a man aged 25-45 years in good health. Sequencing input: naive CD4+ T cells sorted from blood. The subset denotes: CD45RA+ positively selected.

The CDR3 nucleotides are TGTGCCTCCCCCCCCGGGGGCTCTGTGAACACTGAAGCTTTCTTT. Translating gives CASPPGGSVNTEAFF. This chain uses TRBV28 with TRBJ1-1, with D possibly TRBD1 on 6 matching bases. Trimming stripped 11 bases from V and 0 bases from J, with 19 bases between. CDR3 length equals 15 residues. Per the germline V gene, CDR1 is MDHEN and CDR2 is SYDVKM. Variable domain in full (rest from reference TRBV28 and TRBJ1-1): DVKVTQSSRYLVKRTGEKVFLECVQDMDHENMFWYRQDPGLGLRLIYFSYDVKMKEKGDIPEGYSVSREKKERFSLILESASTNQTSMYLCASPPGGSVNTEAFFGQGTRLTVV.